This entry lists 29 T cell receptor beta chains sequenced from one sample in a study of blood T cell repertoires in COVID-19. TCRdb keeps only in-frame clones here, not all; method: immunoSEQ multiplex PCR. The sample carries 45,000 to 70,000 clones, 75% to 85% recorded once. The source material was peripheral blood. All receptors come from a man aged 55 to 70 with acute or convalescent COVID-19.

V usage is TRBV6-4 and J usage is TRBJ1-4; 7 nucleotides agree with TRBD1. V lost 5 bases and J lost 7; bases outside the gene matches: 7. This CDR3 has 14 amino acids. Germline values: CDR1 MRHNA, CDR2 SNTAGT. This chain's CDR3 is CASSQGEGGEKLFF. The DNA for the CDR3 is TGTGCCAGCAGTCAGGGGGAAGGGGGTGAAAAACTGTTTTTT.

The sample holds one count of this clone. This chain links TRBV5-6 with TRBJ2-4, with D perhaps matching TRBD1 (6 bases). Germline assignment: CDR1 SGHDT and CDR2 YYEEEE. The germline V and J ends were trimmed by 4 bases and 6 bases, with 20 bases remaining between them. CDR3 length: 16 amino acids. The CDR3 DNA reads TGTGCCAGCAGCCGCCCCGGGATTCTAGGGGGAAACATTCAGTACTTC. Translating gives CASSRPGILGGNIQYF.

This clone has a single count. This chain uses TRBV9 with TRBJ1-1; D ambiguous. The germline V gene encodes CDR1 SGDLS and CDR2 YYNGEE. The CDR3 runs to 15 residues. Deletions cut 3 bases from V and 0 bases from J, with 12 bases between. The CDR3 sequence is CASSGVGDLNTEAFF. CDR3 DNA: TGTGCCAGCAGCGGCGTGGGAGATTTGAACACTGAAGCTTTCTTT.

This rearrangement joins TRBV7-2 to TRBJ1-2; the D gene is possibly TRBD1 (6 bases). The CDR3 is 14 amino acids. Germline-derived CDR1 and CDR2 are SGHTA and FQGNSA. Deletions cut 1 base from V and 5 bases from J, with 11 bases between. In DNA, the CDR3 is TGTGCCAGCAGCTTAGGACAGGTGGGGTATGGCTACACCTTC. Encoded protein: CASSLGQVGYGYTF.

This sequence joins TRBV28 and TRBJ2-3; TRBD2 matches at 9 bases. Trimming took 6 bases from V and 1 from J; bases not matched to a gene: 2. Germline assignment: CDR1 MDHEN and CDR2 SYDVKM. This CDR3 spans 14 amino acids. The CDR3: CASRKRGGTDTQYF. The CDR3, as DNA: TGTGCCAGCAGAAAGCGGGGGGGCACAGATACGCAGTATTTT. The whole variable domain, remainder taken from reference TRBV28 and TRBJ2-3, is DVKVTQSSRYLVKRTGEKVFLECVQDMDHENMFWYRQDPGLGLRLIYFSYDVKMKEKGDIPEGYSVSREKKERFSLILESASTNQTSMYLCASRKRGGTDTQYFGPGTRLTVL.

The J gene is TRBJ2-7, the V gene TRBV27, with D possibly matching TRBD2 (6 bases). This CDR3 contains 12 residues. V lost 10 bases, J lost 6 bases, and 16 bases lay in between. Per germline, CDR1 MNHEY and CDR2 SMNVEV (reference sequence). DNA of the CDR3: TGTGCCACCAAAGCTTCTAGCGTCGAGCAGTACTTC. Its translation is CATKASSVEQYF.

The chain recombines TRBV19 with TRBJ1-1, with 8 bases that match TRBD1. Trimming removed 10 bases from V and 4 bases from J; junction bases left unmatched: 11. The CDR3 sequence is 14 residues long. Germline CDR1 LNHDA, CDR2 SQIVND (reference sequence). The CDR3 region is CATYPGQELTEAFF. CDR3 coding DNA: TGTGCCACATATCCGGGACAGGAGCTCACTGAAGCTTTCTTT.

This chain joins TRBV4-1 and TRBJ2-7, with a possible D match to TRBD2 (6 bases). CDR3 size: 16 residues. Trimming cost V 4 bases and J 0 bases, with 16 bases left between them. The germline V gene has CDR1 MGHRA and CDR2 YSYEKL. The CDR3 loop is CASSPFRGSSSYEQYF. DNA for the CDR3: TGCGCCAGCAGCCCTTTCCGGGGGTCTTCCTCCTACGAGCAGTACTTC.

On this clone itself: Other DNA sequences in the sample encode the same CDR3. DNA of the CDR3: TGTGCCAGCAGCCCCGGGACAGTTTCCTACGAGCAGTACTTC. This sequence encodes CASSPGTVSYEQYF. The rearrangement joins TRBV27 to TRBJ2-7; 7 bases map to TRBD1. V lost 6 bases to trimming and J lost 1 base; unmatched junction nucleotides: 6. This CDR3 region has 14 residues. Per germline, CDR1 MNHEY and CDR2 SMNVEV (reference sequence).

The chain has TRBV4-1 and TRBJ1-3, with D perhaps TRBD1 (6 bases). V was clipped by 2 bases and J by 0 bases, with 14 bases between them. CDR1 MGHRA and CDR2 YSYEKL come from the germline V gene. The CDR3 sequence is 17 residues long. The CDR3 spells CASSQFQGPTSGNTIYF. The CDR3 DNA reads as TGCGCCAGCAGCCAATTTCAGGGGCCCACCTCTGGAAACACCATATATTTT.

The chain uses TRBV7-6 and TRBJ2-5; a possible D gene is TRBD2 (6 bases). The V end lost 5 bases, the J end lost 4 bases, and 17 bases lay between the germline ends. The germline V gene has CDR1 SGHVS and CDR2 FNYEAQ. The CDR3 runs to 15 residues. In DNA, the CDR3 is TGTGCCAGCAGCCCCCCTGCGGGGAGTATAGAGACCCAGTACTTC. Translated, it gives CASSPPAGSIETQYF.

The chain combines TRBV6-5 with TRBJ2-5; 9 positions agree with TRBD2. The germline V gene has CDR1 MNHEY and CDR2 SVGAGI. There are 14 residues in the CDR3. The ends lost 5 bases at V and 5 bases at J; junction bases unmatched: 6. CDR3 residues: CASSRAGGTETQYF. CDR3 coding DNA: TGTGCCAGCAGTCGAGCGGGGGGAACGGAGACCCAGTACTTC.

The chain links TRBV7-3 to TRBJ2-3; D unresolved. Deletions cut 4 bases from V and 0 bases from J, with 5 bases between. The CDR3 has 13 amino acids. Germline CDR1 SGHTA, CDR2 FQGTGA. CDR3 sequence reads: CASSSHSTDTQYF. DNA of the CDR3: TGTGCCAGCAGCTCACATAGCACAGATACGCAGTATTTT.

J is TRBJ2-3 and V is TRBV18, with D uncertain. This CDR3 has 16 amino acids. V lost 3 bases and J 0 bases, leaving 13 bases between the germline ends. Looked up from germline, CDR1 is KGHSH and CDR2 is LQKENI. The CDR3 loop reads CASSPVAVPSTDTQYF. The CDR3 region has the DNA TGTGCCAGCTCACCCGTAGCAGTTCCCAGCACAGATACGCAGTATTTT. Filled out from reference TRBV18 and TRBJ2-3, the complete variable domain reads NAGVMQNPRHLVRRRGQEARLRCSPMKGHSHVYWYRQLPEEGLKFMVYLQKENIIDESGMPKERFSAEFPKEGPSILRIQQVVRGDSAAYFCASSPVAVPSTDTQYFGPGTRLTVL.

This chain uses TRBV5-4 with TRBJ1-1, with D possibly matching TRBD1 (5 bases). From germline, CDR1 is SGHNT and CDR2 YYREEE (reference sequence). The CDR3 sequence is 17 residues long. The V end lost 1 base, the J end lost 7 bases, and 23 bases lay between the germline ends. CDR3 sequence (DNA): TGTGCCAGCAGCTTGCCCGCTCCCTCTTCGGGGGTGGGTGAAGCTTTCTTT. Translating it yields CASSLPAPSSGVGEAFF.

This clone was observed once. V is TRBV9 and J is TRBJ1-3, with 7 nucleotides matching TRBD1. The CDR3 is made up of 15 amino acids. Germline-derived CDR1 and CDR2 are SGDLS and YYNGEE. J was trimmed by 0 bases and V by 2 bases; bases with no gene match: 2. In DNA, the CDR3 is TGTGCCAGCAGCGTGAGACAGGGCTCTGGAAACACCATATATTTT. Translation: CASSVRQGSGNTIYF.

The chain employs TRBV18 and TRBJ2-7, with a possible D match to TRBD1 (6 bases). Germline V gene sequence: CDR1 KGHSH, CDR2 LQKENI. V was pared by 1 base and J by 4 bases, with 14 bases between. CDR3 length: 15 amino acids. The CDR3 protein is CASSPLETGVYEQYF. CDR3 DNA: TGTGCCAGCTCACCACTCGAGACAGGAGTATACGAGCAGTACTTC.

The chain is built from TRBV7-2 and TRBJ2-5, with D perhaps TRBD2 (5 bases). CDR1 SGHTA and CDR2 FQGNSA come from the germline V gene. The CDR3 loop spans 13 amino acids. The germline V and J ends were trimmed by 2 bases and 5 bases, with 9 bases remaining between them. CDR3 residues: CASSLNRGETQYF. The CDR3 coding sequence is TGTGCCAGCAGCTTAAACAGAGGGGAGACCCAGTACTTC.

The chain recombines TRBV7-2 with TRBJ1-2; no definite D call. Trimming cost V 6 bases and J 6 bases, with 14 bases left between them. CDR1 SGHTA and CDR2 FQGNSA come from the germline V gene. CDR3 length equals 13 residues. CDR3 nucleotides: TGTGCCAGCAGTCTAATCGGGGTCAATGGCTACACCTTC. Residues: CASSLIGVNGYTF.

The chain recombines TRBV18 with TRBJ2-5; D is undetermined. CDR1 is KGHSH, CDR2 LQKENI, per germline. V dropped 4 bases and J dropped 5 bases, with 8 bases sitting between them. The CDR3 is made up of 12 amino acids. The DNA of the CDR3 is TGTGCCAGCTCACAGCAGGTCGAGACCCAGTACTTC. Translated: CASSQQVETQYF.

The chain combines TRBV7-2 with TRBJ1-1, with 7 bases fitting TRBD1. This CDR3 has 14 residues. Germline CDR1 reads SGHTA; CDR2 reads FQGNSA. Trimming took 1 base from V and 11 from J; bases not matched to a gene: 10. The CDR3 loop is CASSLVRTGREAFF. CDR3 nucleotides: TGTGCCAGCAGCTTAGTTCGGACAGGCAGAGAGGCTTTCTTT.

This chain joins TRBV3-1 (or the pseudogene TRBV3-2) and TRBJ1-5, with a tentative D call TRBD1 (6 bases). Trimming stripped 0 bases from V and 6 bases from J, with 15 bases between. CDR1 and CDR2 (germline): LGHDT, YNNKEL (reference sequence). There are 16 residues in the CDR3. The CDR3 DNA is TGTGCCAGCAGCCAAGATCGGGGGGCAGGGCCTCAGCCCCAGCATTTT. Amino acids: CASSQDRGAGPQPQHF.

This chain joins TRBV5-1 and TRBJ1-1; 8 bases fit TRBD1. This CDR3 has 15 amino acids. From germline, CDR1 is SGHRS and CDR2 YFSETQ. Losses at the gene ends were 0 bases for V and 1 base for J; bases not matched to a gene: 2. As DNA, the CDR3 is TGCGCCAGCAGCTTGGCAGGGGGCTCGAACACTGAAGCTTTCTTT. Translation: CASSLAGGSNTEAFF.

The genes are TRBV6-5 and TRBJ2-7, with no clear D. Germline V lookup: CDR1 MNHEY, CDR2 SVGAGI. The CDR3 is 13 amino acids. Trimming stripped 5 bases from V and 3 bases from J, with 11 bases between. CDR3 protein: CASSRSFYYEQYF. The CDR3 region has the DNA TGTGCCAGCAGTCGGTCCTTCTACTACGAGCAGTACTTC.

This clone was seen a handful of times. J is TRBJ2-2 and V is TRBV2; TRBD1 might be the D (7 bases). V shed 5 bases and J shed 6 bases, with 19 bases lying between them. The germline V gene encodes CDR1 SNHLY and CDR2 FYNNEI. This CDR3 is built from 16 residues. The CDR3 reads CASSSWTGLSPGELFF. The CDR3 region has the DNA TGTGCCAGCAGTTCATGGACAGGACTATCCCCCGGGGAGCTGTTTTTT.

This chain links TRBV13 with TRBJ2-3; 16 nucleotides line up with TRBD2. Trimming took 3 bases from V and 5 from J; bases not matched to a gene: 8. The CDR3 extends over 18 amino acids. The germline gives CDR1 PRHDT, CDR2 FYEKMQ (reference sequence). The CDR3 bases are TGTGCCAGCAGCTTTGCGGGACTAGCGGGGGGGCCGGGAGATACGCAGTATTTT. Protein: CASSFAGLAGGPGDTQYF.

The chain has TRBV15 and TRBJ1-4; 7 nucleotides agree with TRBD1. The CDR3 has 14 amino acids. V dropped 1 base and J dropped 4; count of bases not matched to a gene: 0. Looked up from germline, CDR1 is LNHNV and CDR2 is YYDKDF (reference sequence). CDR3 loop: CATSRGQGNEKLFF. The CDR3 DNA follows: TGTGCCACCAGCAGAGGACAGGGTAATGAAAAACTGTTTTTT.

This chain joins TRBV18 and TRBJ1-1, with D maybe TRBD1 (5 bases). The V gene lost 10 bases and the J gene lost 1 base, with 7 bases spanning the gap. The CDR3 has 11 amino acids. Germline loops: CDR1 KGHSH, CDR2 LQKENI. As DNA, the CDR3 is TGTGCCACCACAGGGAACACTGAAGCTTTCTTT. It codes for CATTGNTEAFF.

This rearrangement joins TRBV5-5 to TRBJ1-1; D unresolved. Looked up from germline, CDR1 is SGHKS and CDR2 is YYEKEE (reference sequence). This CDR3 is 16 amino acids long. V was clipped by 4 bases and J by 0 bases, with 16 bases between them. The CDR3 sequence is CASSQLFWQVNTEAFF. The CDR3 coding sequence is TGTGCCAGCAGCCAGCTATTTTGGCAGGTGAACACTGAAGCTTTCTTT. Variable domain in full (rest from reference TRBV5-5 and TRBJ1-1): DAGVTQSPTHLIKTRGQQVTLRCSPISGHKSVSWYQQVLGQGPQFIFQYYEKEERGRGNFPDRFSARQFPNYSSELNVNALLLGDSALYLCASSQLFWQVNTEAFFGQGTRLTVV.